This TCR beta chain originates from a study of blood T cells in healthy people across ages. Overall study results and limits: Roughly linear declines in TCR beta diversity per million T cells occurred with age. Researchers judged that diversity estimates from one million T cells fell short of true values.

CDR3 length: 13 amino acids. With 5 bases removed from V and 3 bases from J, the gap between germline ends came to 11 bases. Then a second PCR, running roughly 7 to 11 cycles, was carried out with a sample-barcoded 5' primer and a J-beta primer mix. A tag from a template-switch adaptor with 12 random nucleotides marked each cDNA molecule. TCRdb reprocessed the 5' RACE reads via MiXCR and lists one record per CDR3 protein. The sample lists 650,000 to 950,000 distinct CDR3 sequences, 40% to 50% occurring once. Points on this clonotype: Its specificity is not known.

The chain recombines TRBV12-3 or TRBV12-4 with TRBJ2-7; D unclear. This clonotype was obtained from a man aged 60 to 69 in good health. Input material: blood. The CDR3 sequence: CASSVGSNYEQYF. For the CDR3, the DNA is TGTGCCAGCAGTGTAGGATCCAACTACGAGCAGTACTTC.